The sequence of this T cell receptor (beta chain) was determined in a study of vaccination effects on CD4 cells after COVID-19. The study, taken as a whole, reports: Convalescent patients numbered few in the study; early post-infection timepoints were missing entirely. Pronounced clonal contraction occurred in clones induced by infection and by vaccine late after vaccination.

In the case of this clone: The antigen is undetermined.

ViraFEST used viral peptide pools to expand antigen-specific CD4+ T cells before sequencing. Culture lasted about ten days before CD4+ T cell isolation. Vaccine recipients had no previous SARS-CoV-2 infection; their nucleocapsid antibodies were negative. In culture with approximately 10 IU/ml IL-2 and roughly 10 ug/ml peptides, PBMC were grown at around 1.8 million per well. Both day 3 and day 7 saw half the medium replaced with IL-2 medium. TCRdb keeps only in-frame clones here, not all; method: immunoSEQ multiplex PCR. Of about 41,000 clones listed, roughly 70% were seen once; the top ten hold roughly 26%. Trimming cost V 4 bases and J 4 bases; bases outside gene matches: 11. The CDR3 consists of 15 residues. Germline V lookup: CDR1 SGHTS, CDR2 YDEGEE.

The rearrangement joins TRBV5-8 to TRBJ2-7; 7 bases agree with TRBD2. Material: CD4+ T cells from PBMCs cultured with HCoV-OC43 spike peptides, obtained before COVID-19 vaccination. Subset described: HCoV-OC43 spike overlapping peptide pool stimulation. This receptor was identified in a human donor who received a COVID-19 vaccine. As DNA, the CDR3 is TGTGCCAGCAGCCATATTGGGGGGGTGGAGTACGAGCAGTACTTC. This sequence encodes CASSHIGGVEYEQYF.